This T cell receptor (beta chain) was captured in a study of shared T cell receptors in the human thymus. Some clones are missing from TCRdb's copy, which holds only in-frame ones; the method was immunoSEQ multiplex PCR. The sample has roughly 410,000 clones, just under 95% seen once. Germline assignment: CDR1 MNHNS and CDR2 SASEGT. With 5 bases clipped from V and 0 bases from J, the junction kept 7 bases outside the gene matches. The CDR3 length is 16 residues. The specimen sequenced was thymocytes. This receptor was taken from a human donor. The chain is built from TRBV6-1 and TRBJ2-1; the match to TRBD2 covers 7 bases. CDR3 bases: TGTGCCAGCAGTCAAGGGCGGGGGAGCTCCTACAATGAGCAGTTCTTC. Translation gives CASSQGRGSSYNEQFF.